This T cell receptor (beta chain) appears in the sequencing data of a study of blood T cell repertoires in COVID-19. Study-level background: COVID-19 samples, acute and convalescent, were from the United States, Italy and Spain. Nucleic acid was either cDNA or gDNA, and it came from T cells, B-cell-depleted T cells, or PBMCs.

Germline V gene lookup returns CDR1 MNHEY and CDR2 SVGAGI. The CDR3 has 14 amino acids. Trimming left V 10 bases short and J 0 bases short, with 15 bases between. In the original processing: Amplified reference gene primers provided the basis for estimating nucleated cell counts. Produced via immunoSEQ multiplex PCR; TCRdb's table is partial and in-frame only. The DNA gave D and trimming, while V, J and clone size come from that table. The repertoire holds under 200,000 clones, with 82% as singletons. Seattle cases were enrolled at active infection and followed longitudinally. The chain has TRBV6-5 and TRBJ1-2; the D gene is possibly TRBD1 (5 bases). The material sequenced was peripheral blood. The receptor comes from a woman in her sixties or seventies with COVID-19, enrolled during active disease. The CDR3 DNA follows: TGTGCCATGCTGTGGCAGGGCTCTAACTATGGCTACACCTTC. This encodes CAMLWQGSNYGYTF.